This T cell receptor beta chain stems from a study of T-cell reconstitution after alpha-beta-depleted transplantation in children. This clonotype showed up just a few times. The V end was cut by 3 bases, the J end by 0 bases, with 9 bases between. Per germline, CDR1 SGHTA and CDR2 FQGNSA. CDR3 length: 15 amino acids. TCRbeta library construction was performed incorporating unique molecular identifiers. TCRdb independently ran MiXCR on the PCR reads; one entry per CDR3 protein. The sample consists of over 550,000 distinct CDR3 sequences, about 10% of them appearing once. The chain couples TRBV7-2 to TRBJ1-5, with a weak D call TRBD1 (5 bases). This sequence originates from a human donor who donated a stem cell graft to a child with acute myeloid leukemia. The sequencing here drew on PBMCs from the stem cell graft donor, taken from the stem cell graft. The CDR3 DNA follows: TGTGCCAGCAGCTTCGACAGCTCTAGCAATCAGCCCCAGCATTTT. Amino acid sequence: CASSFDSSSNQPQHF.